The T cell receptor (beta chain) under discussion was sequenced for a study of PD-1 blockade in mismatch repair-deficient tumors. Looking at the study overall: Patients had around 11 mismatch repair-deficient cancer types and were previously treated and progressing.

Assay used: immunoSEQ multiplex PCR; TCRdb lists only in-frame clones, some missing. The data hold about 20,000 clones, with roughly 86% observed a single time. Trimming removed 0 bases at V and 4 bases at J, with 3 bases between. CDR1 is MRHNA and CDR2 is SNTAGT in the germline V gene. The CDR3 totals 13 residues. Comments on this clone: The same CDR3 also results from other DNA sequences found in this sample.

All patients were mismatch repair deficient, assessed by either PCR or immunohistochemistry. This chain links TRBV6-4 with TRBJ2-2; D is unclear. This TCR was sampled from an adult with mismatch repair-deficient cancer. Sequencing used peripheral blood, obtained 2 weeks after starting pembrolizumab. The CDR3 reads CASSDSSTGELFF. CDR3 in DNA: TGTGCCAGCAGTGACTCCAGCACCGGGGAGCTGTTTTTT.